This T cell receptor beta chain was identified in a study of T-cell memory formation after mild COVID-19. Whole-study results and caveats: Contracting clones, day 15 to 85, had balanced CD4/CD8, and later expanders favored CD4+.

Libraries for TCRalpha and TCRbeta carried sample barcodes and unique molecular identifiers via 5'RACE. TCRdb analysed the 5' RACE reads with MiXCR anew, one entry per CDR3 protein. The sample consists of fewer than 400,000 distinct CDR3 sequences, approximately 12% of them appearing once. A few counts support this clonotype. No antigen is known for it. This CDR3 has 12 amino acids. Germline CDR1 is ENHRY and CDR2 is SYGVKD. The V end was cut by 6 bases, the J end by 2 bases, with 8 bases between. Sequenced: PBMCs or a T cell subset sorted from them (not recorded which). J is TRBJ2-7 and V is TRBV10-3; D not certain. This sequence originates from a young man who had mild COVID-19 (a few samples of this study predate the infection). Cell type and time point are not known. In nucleotides, the CDR3 is TGTGCCATCAGCATGGAAACCTACGAGCAGTACTTC. Protein: CAISMETYEQYF.